In this sample, the clone carrying this TCR beta chain turned up a few times. Looked up from germline, CDR1 is SGHTA and CDR2 is FQGTGA. After removal of 4 bases from V and 7 bases from J, the junction contained 9 bases not matched to a gene. The CDR3 sequence is 15 residues long. Clones were read by immunoSEQ multiplex PCR, and TCRdb kept only the in-frame ones, dropping some. Of more than 450,000 clones in the sample, roughly 78% were seen once. This sample is part of a study of shared clonotypes between healthy human individuals. The study drew all its donors from Caucasian adults living in Nashville, Tennessee.

V gene TRBV7-3 combines with J gene TRBJ2-7; 11 nucleotides align to TRBD2. The sequence was collected from a woman aged 40-49 years in good health. Some clones in this sample may be carry-over from other donors' samples. Sequenced: PBMCs. The CDR3 is CASSSLLAGAWEQYF. In DNA, the CDR3 is TGTGCCAGCAGCTCACTACTAGCGGGAGCTTGGGAGCAGTACTTC.